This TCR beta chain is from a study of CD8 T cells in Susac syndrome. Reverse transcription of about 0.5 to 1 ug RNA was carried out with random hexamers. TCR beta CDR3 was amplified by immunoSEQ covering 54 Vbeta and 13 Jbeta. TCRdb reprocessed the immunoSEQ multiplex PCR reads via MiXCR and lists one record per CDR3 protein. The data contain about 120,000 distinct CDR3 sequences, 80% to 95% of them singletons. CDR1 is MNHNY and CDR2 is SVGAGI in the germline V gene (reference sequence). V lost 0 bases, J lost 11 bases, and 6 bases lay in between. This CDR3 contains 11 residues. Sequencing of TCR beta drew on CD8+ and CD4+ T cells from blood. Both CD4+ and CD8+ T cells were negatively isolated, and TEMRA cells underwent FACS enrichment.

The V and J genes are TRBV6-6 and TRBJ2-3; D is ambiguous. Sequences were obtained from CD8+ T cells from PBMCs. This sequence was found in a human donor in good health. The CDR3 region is CASSYSKVQYF. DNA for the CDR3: TGTGCCAGCAGTTACTCGAAGGTGCAGTATTTT.